The sequence of this T cell receptor beta chain was determined in a study of T cell repertoires in cytomegalovirus infection. TCRdb itself ran the reads through MiXCR, one entry per CDR3 protein. Among fewer than 650,000 distinct CDR3 sequences listed, about 40% were seen once. Note on this clonotype: What it binds is not known.

Here the sequenced sample was cultured PBMCs, taken from culture after CMV antigen stimulation. The TCR sequence derives from a human donor in good health (CMV status not recorded). Some clones in this sample may be carry-over from other donors' samples.

CDR3 sequence (DNA): TGTGCCAGCAGTGGACAGAGCCAAGAGACCCAGTACTTC. This codes for CASSGQSQETQYF. V usage is TRBV2 and J usage is TRBJ2-5, with D perhaps TRBD1 (5 bases). Trimming took off 4 bases at V and 1 base at J, with 7 bases between the two ends. The CDR3 length is 13 residues. Germline lookup yields CDR1 SNHLY and CDR2 FYNNEI.